Listed here are 21 T cell receptor beta chains from one sample, sequenced in a study of blood T cell repertoires in COVID-19 (dated by TCRdb to about 2020). Library method: the immunoSEQ multiplex PCR assay. Sourced from immuneACCESS, this table was stored by TCRdb with only in-frame sequences that have V and J called. A share of the clones is absent; for the studies checked, an unresolved V gene accounts for under half, and the remainder has no known explanation. This sample lists over 120,000 clones; 84% were detected once. The ten biggest clones cover about two fifths of the sample. Material for sequencing was peripheral blood. These receptors were obtained from a human donor in a cohort sampled during active COVID-19.

This clone has just a few counts. This chain connects TRBV11-2 to TRBJ1-2; 8 bases are shared with TRBD1. The CDR3 extends over 14 amino acids. With 8 bases clipped from V and 4 bases from J, the junction kept 9 bases outside the gene matches. Germline V CDR1 and CDR2: SGHAT, FQNNGV. CDR3 amino acids: CASGGEDRVYGYTF. CDR3 coding DNA: TGTGCCAGCGGAGGAGAGGACAGGGTCTATGGCTACACCTTC.

J is TRBJ2-7 and V is TRBV4-1, with 9 nucleotides matching TRBD1. Trimming cost V 5 bases and J 1 base; bases outside gene matches: 6. The CDR3 runs to 15 residues. Germline loops: CDR1 MGHRA, CDR2 YSYEKL. The CDR3, as DNA: TGCGCCAGCAGCTTGGGACAGGGCGAATCCTACGAGCAGTACTTC. Protein sequence: CASSLGQGESYEQYF.

This chain connects TRBV6-2 or TRBV6-3 to TRBJ1-1; no definite D call. Trimming left V 0 bases short and J 1 base short, with 6 bases between. CDR1 and CDR2 from the germline V gene are MNHEY and SVGEGT. This CDR3 comprises 14 residues. The CDR3 reads CASSYSTENTEAFF. The CDR3 nucleotides are TGTGCCAGCAGTTACTCAACAGAGAACACTGAAGCTTTCTTT.

The CDR3 loop is CASSTGLAGGLFFTDTQYF. CDR3 bases: TGTGCCAGTAGTACAGGACTAGCGGGGGGGCTCTTTTTCACAGATACGCAGTATTTT. The chain has TRBV19 and TRBJ2-3; 15 positions agree with TRBD2. Germline V gene data show CDR1 as LNHDA and CDR2 as SQIVND (reference sequence). The CDR3 length is 19 residues. Losses at the gene ends were 4 bases for V and 2 bases for J; bases not matched to a gene: 10.

This clone was observed once. The rearrangement joins TRBV6-2 or TRBV6-3 to TRBJ2-2; tentatively, D is TRBD2 (7 bases). The CDR3 has 14 residues. Per germline, CDR1 MNHEY and CDR2 SVGEGT. Trimming left V 2 bases short and J 7 bases short, with 11 bases between. The CDR3 protein is CASSYRGAGGELFF. The CDR3 DNA reads as TGTGCCAGCAGTTACCGGGGGGCCGGCGGGGAGCTGTTTTTT.

The chain uses TRBV10-3 and TRBJ2-5; the match to TRBD1 covers 7 bases. This CDR3 has 13 residues. The germline V gene has CDR1 ENHRY and CDR2 SYGVKD. With 9 bases clipped from V and 1 base from J, the junction kept 5 bases outside the gene matches. The CDR3 DNA is TGTGCCATTCGGGACAGAACCCAAGAGACCCAGTACTTC. Its translation is CAIRDRTQETQYF.

In DNA form, the CDR3 reads TGTGCCAGCAGCTTTCCCGGCAGGGTAGGGAAAGGTGAGCAGTTCTTC. Translated: CASSFPGRVGKGEQFF. The chain is built from TRBV7-9 and TRBJ2-1; weak D call: TRBD1 (5 bases). Germline assignment: CDR1 SEHNR and CDR2 FQNEAQ (reference sequence). The CDR3 runs to 16 residues. The V gene lost 3 bases and the J gene lost 9 bases, with 21 bases spanning the gap.

The rearrangement links TRBV5-4 to TRBJ1-2, with 8 bases lining up with TRBD1. The CDR3 spans 15 residues. J lost 2 bases, V lost 0 bases, and 3 bases had no gene match. Germline V gives CDR1 SGHNT, CDR2 YYREEE (reference sequence). The CDR3 loop reads CASSLGAGGNYGYTF. In nucleotides, the CDR3 is TGTGCCAGCAGCTTGGGGGCAGGGGGCAACTATGGCTACACCTTC.

V usage is TRBV10-3 and J usage is TRBJ2-7, with D perhaps matching TRBD1 (6 bases). The CDR3 is 17 residues long. Trimming stripped 4 bases from V and 1 base from J, with 20 bases between. Germline V gives CDR1 ENHRY, CDR2 SYGVKD. The CDR3 loop is CAISGEGGASLSYEQYF. CDR3 nucleotides: TGTGCCATCAGTGGGGAAGGGGGAGCCTCCCTGTCCTACGAGCAGTACTTC.

V gene TRBV7-3 combines with J gene TRBJ2-3; tentatively, D is TRBD1 (6 bases). Looked up from germline, CDR1 is SGHTA and CDR2 is FQGTGA. With 5 bases removed from V and 0 bases from J, the gap between germline ends came to 18 bases. This CDR3 comprises 17 residues. CDR3 DNA: TGTGCCAGCAGCCAAACTGGACAGCTTCCGAGCACAGATACGCAGTATTTT. Translated: CASSQTGQLPSTDTQYF.

This chain uses TRBV7-3 with TRBJ1-2; D remains ambiguous. Trimming pared 5 bases from V and 2 bases from J, leaving 12 bases between. Germline CDR1 reads SGHTA; CDR2 reads FQGTGA. The CDR3 contains 14 residues. DNA for the CDR3: TGTGCCAGCAGCCCCCGAGGCGGCAACTATGGCTACACCTTC. Its translation: CASSPRGGNYGYTF.

This clone is a singleton in its sample. The chain uses TRBV7-6 and TRBJ2-1, with 14 bases that match TRBD2. The germline gives CDR1 SGHVS, CDR2 FNYEAQ. Trimming removed 10 bases from V and 6 bases from J; junction bases left unmatched: 8. The CDR3 totals 15 residues. CDR3 bases: TGTGCCACAAGGATTGGGACTAGCGGGAGCAATGAGCAGTTCTTC. Its translation: CATRIGTSGSNEQFF.

V gene TRBV11-3 combines with J gene TRBJ2-7, with TRBD2 identical over 11 bases. This CDR3 contains 17 residues. Per the germline V gene, CDR1 is SGHNT and CDR2 is YENEEA. V trimming: 1 base; J trimming: 5 bases; junction bases outside the gene matches: 10. CDR3 protein: CASSLGTGTSGYNEQYV. In DNA form, the CDR3 reads TGTGCCAGCAGCTTAGGGACAGGGACTAGCGGCTACAACGAGCAGTACGTC.

This rearrangement joins TRBV19 to TRBJ1-2, with TRBD1 matching over 8 bases. The CDR3 length is 15 residues. The ends lost 4 bases at V and 7 bases at J; junction bases unmatched: 11. Germline CDR1 and CDR2: LNHDA and SQIVND (reference sequence). In DNA form, the CDR3 reads TGTGCCAGTAGTACCTCCGGACAGGGAGAGTCTGGCTACACCTTC. Translated, it gives CASSTSGQGESGYTF.

The chain carries TRBV3-1 (or the pseudogene TRBV3-2) and TRBJ1-2; D is possibly TRBD1 (6 bases). The germline V gene has CDR1 LGHDT and CDR2 YNNKEL (reference sequence). Trimming left V 5 bases short and J 5 bases short, with 6 bases between. The CDR3 runs 11 residues. This chain's CDR3 is CASSDRYGYTF. CDR3 in DNA: TGTGCCAGCAGCGACAGGTATGGCTACACCTTC.

CDR3 sequence: CASSRAASSSNSPLHF. The CDR3 nucleotides are TGTGCCAGCTCACGGGCAGCCTCGAGCTCTAATTCACCCCTCCACTTT. The chain uses TRBV18 and TRBJ1-6; D not resolved. Germline CDR1 KGHSH, CDR2 LQKENI. The length of the CDR3 is 16 residues. V shed 4 bases and J shed 6 bases, with 16 bases lying between them.

J is TRBJ1-2 and V is TRBV5-1; TRBD1 is a possible D gene (5 bases). The CDR3 contains 15 residues. V was clipped by 4 bases and J by 8 bases, with 21 bases between them. Germline values: CDR1 SGHRS, CDR2 YFSETQ. CDR3 sequence: CASSPRVEGTGGYTF. In DNA form, the CDR3 reads TGCGCCAGCAGCCCCCGTGTGGAGGGAACAGGAGGCTACACCTTC.

The chain links TRBV7-3 to TRBJ2-5, with TRBD1 as a possible D gene (5 bases). V shed 2 bases and J shed 4 bases, with 8 bases lying between them. The germline V gene has CDR1 SGHTA and CDR2 FQGTGA. This CDR3 contains 13 residues. The DNA of the CDR3 is TGTGCCAGCAGCTTAGCAGGGTCAGAGACCCAGTACTTC. Amino acids: CASSLAGSETQYF.

The chain has TRBV7-2 and TRBJ2-5; 7 bases map to TRBD2. The CDR3 is made up of 15 amino acids. J lost 5 bases, V lost 2 bases, and 8 bases had no gene match. Germline V gene sequence: CDR1 SGHTA, CDR2 FQGNSA. CDR3 in DNA: TGTGCCAGCAGCTTATCTGTGGCGGGAGCCGAGACCCAGTACTTC. Translating it yields CASSLSVAGAETQYF.

The rearrangement links TRBV3-1 (or the pseudogene TRBV3-2) to TRBJ2-5, with TRBD2 matching 8 bases. Germline trimming cut 1 base from V and 0 bases from J; bases unmatched to any gene: 10. CDR1 and CDR2 (germline): LGHDT, YNNKEL (reference sequence). The CDR3 runs to 18 residues. Here the CDR3 DNA reads TGTGCCAGCAGCCAAGTTCGAGGACTAGCTGCGTACCAAGAGACCCAGTACTTC. Translating it yields CASSQVRGLAAYQETQYF.

The V gene is TRBV2, the J gene TRBJ1-5, with 7 bases matching TRBD1. The CDR3 sequence is 14 residues long. Trimming cost V 5 bases and J 3 bases; bases outside gene matches: 4. The germline V gene has CDR1 SNHLY and CDR2 FYNNEI. The CDR3 DNA reads as TGTGCCAGCAGTTCACAGGGGCCCAATCAGCCCCAGCATTTT. Protein product: CASSSQGPNQPQHF.